The 15 T cell receptor beta chains in this list originate from one sample, sequenced in a study of blood T cell repertoires in COVID-19. Sequenced by immunoSEQ multiplex PCR; TCRdb stores in-frame clones only, minus some. This table has fewer than 15,000 clones, approximately 92% appearing once. Sequenced material: peripheral blood. Receptor source: a human donor with active COVID-19. The donor label of this sample is uncertain.

J is TRBJ2-7 and V is TRBV6-6, with TRBD1 identical over 7 bases. CDR3 length: 14 amino acids. Per the germline V gene, CDR1 is MNHNY and CDR2 is SVGAGI (reference sequence). J gave up 3 bases and V 5 bases, and 7 bases lay outside the gene matches. CDR3 amino acids: CASSQQGLVYEQYF. For the CDR3, the DNA is TGTGCCAGCAGTCAACAGGGGCTGGTCTACGAGCAGTACTTC.

The chain carries TRBV5-1 and TRBJ2-7, with TRBD2 matching 15 bases. This CDR3 region has 15 residues. Germline V gene data show CDR1 as SGHRS and CDR2 as YFSETQ. The J segment lost 3 bases and the V segment lost 4 bases, leaving 2 bases of the junction unmatched. The CDR3 sequence is CASSRTSGRVYEQYF. The CDR3 nucleotides are TGCGCCAGCAGCCGGACTAGCGGGAGGGTCTACGAGCAGTACTTC. Using reference TRBV5-1 and TRBJ2-7 for the parts outside the CDR3, the full variable domain is KAGVTQTPRYLIKTRGQQVTLSCSPISGHRSVSWYQQTPGQGLQFLFEYFSETQRNKGNFPGRFSGRQFSNSRSEMNVSTLELGDSALYLCASSRTSGRVYEQYFGPGTRLTVT.

The J gene is TRBJ1-1, the V gene TRBV9; no definite D call. CDR1 and CDR2 (germline): SGDLS, YYNGEE. There are 18 residues in the CDR3. Trimming stripped 0 bases from V and 1 base from J, with 19 bases between. This CDR3 reads CASSVAARGGPSNTEAFF. The CDR3 DNA reads TGTGCCAGCAGCGTAGCTGCCCGAGGAGGACCTTCGAACACTGAAGCTTTCTTT.

This chain uses TRBV6-6 with TRBJ1-3; 9 nucleotides line up with TRBD1. CDR1 is MNHNY and CDR2 is SVGAGI in the germline V gene (reference sequence). The ends lost 7 bases at V and 3 bases at J; junction bases unmatched: 7. CDR3 length: 15 residues. In nucleotides, the CDR3 is TGTGCCAGCACCCCACAGGGGGCGCTTGGAAACACCATATATTTT. Its translation is CASTPQGALGNTIYF.

The rearrangement joins TRBV7-9 to TRBJ2-6, with D possibly TRBD1 on 6 matching bases. The length of the CDR3 is 16 residues. V dropped 2 bases and J dropped 2 bases, with 10 bases sitting between them. The germline V gene encodes CDR1 SEHNR and CDR2 FQNEAQ (reference sequence). CDR3 sequence: CASSLTDSAGANVLTF. The DNA of the CDR3 is TGTGCCAGCAGCTTAACGGACAGCGCTGGGGCCAACGTCCTGACTTTC.

The chain employs TRBV11-2 and TRBJ2-7; perhaps TRBD2 as D (6 bases). V lost 0 bases and J lost 0, with 15 bases in between. The CDR3 totals 17 residues. Germline V gene data show CDR1 as SGHAT and CDR2 as FQNNGV. CDR3 in amino acids: CASSLDEYGRASYEQYF. The CDR3 DNA reads as TGTGCCAGCAGCTTAGATGAATACGGGAGAGCCTCCTACGAGCAGTACTTC. The variable domain in full, with the rest retrieved from reference TRBV11-2 and TRBJ2-7, is EAGVAQSPRYKIIEKRQSVAFWCNPISGHATLYWYQQILGQGPKLLIQFQNNGVVDDSQLPKDRFSAERLKGVDSTLKIQPAKLEDSAVYLCASSLDEYGRASYEQYFGPGTRLTVT.

The chain employs TRBV6-5 and TRBJ1-1, with D perhaps matching TRBD1 (6 bases). Germline values: CDR1 MNHEY, CDR2 SVGAGI. V lost 4 bases, J lost 2 bases, and 11 bases lay in between. The CDR3 spans 14 residues. This chain's CDR3 is CASSFYRVNTEAFF. The CDR3 DNA follows: TGTGCCAGCAGTTTCTACAGGGTCAACACTGAAGCTTTCTTT.

The CDR3 DNA sequence: TGTGCCAGCATCCGGTCGAGGTCCAGGGGAGACACCATATATTTT. It specifies CASIRSRSRGDTIYF. This chain links TRBV7-9 with TRBJ1-3, with D tentatively TRBD1 (6 bases). The CDR3 runs 15 residues. Trimming cost V 7 bases and J 8 bases, with 21 bases left between them. Per the germline V gene, CDR1 is SEHNR and CDR2 is FQNEAQ (reference sequence). Full variable domain (outside the CDR3, taken from reference TRBV7-9 and TRBJ1-3): DTGVSQNPRHKITKRGQNVTFRCDPISEHNRLYWYRQTLGQGPEFLTYFQNEAQLEKSRLLSDRFSAERPKGSFSTLEIQRTEQGDSAMYLCASIRSRSRGDTIYFGEGSWLTVV.

The rearrangement joins TRBV10-3 to TRBJ2-1; 11 nucleotides match TRBD2. The CDR3 sequence is 14 residues long. V shed 3 bases, J shed 9 bases, and the junction held 4 bases outside the gene matches. Germline lookup yields CDR1 ENHRY and CDR2 SYGVKD. In nucleotides, the CDR3 is TGTGCCATCAGTGACGCTAGCGGGAGGAGTGAGCAGTTCTTC. This sequence encodes CAISDASGRSEQFF.

The rearrangement links TRBV19 to TRBJ2-7; a weak D match, TRBD2 (5 bases). V was pared by 3 bases and J by 1 base, with 10 bases between. This CDR3 comprises 14 residues. CDR1 and CDR2 (germline): LNHDA, SQIVND (reference sequence). CDR3 amino acids: CASSISPGSYEQYF. The CDR3, as DNA: TGTGCCAGTAGTATCAGCCCGGGGTCCTACGAGCAGTACTTC.

The genes are TRBV7-9 and TRBJ2-3; no firm D call. Trimming cost V 1 base and J 2 bases, with 7 bases left between them. Germline CDR1 reads SEHNR; CDR2 reads FQNEAQ (reference sequence). The CDR3 spans 14 residues. The CDR3 region is CASSLGGYTDTQYF. As DNA, the CDR3 is TGTGCCAGCAGCTTAGGCGGCTACACAGATACGCAGTATTTT.

The chain uses TRBV5-1 and TRBJ2-1, with TRBD2 matching over 9 bases. CDR3 length: 15 residues. V was clipped by 5 bases and J by 4 bases; unmatched bases: 7. The germline V gene encodes CDR1 SGHRS and CDR2 YFSETQ. Here the CDR3 DNA reads TGCGCCAGCAGAACCATAGCGGGGGTTTACAATGAGCAGTTCTTC. Translated: CASRTIAGVYNEQFF.

V and J are TRBV19 and TRBJ1-1, with D unclear. The CDR3 covers 16 residues. Trimming took 3 bases from V and 5 from J, leaving 19 bases between them. CDR1 is LNHDA and CDR2 is SQIVND in the germline V gene (reference sequence). The CDR3 spells CASSIIQPSPRTEAFF. CDR3 bases: TGTGCCAGTAGTATTATTCAGCCTAGCCCCCGGACTGAAGCTTTCTTT.

The rearrangement uses TRBV6-1 and TRBJ2-5; perhaps TRBD2 as D (5 bases). CDR1 is MNHNS, CDR2 SASEGT, per germline. Trimming pared 2 bases from V and 5 bases from J, leaving 15 bases between. The CDR3 has 15 amino acids. This CDR3 reads CASSERISGGETQYF. CDR3 sequence (DNA): TGTGCCAGCAGTGAACGTATCAGCGGAGGCGAGACCCAGTACTTC.

The J gene is TRBJ1-2, the V gene TRBV29-1, with D unclear. V lost 2 bases, J lost 2 bases, and 6 bases lay in between. CDR1 SQVTM and CDR2 ANQGSEA come from the germline V gene. CDR3 length: 12 residues. The CDR3 DNA reads TGCAGCGTTGAATCGAGAAACTATGGCTACACCTTC. Protein product: CSVESRNYGYTF.